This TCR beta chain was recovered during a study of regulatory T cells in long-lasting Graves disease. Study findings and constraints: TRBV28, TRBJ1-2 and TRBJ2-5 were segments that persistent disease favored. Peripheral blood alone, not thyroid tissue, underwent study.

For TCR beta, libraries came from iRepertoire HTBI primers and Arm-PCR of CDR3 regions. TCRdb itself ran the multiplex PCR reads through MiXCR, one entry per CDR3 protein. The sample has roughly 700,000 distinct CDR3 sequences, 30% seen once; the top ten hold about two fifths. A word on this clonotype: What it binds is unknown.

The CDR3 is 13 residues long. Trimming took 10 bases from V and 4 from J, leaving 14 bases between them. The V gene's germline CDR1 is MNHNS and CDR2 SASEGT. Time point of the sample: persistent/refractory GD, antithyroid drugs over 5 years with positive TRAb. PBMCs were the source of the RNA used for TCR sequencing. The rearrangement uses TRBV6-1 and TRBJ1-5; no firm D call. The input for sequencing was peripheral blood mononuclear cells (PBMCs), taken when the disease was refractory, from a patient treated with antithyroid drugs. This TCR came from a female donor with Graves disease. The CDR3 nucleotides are TGTGCCATCTCGGGAGGTTTTAATCAGCCCCAGCATTTT. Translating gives CAISGGFNQPQHF.